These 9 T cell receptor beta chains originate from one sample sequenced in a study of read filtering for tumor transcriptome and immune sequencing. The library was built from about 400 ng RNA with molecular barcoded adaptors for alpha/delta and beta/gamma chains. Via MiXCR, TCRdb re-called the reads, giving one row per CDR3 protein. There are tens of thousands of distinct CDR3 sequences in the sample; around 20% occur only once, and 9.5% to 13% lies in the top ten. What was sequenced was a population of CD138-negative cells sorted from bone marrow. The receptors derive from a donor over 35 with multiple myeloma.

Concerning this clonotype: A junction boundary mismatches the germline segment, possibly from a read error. The CDR3 here is CASSIDLSGGGYNEQSF. Written as DNA, the CDR3 is TGTGCCAGTAGCATAGATCTATCGGGGGGGGGTTACAATGAGCAGTCCTTC. The genes are TRBV19 and TRBJ2-1, with 8 bases that match TRBD2. The CDR3 is made up of 17 amino acids. Per germline, CDR1 LNHDA and CDR2 SQIVND (reference sequence).

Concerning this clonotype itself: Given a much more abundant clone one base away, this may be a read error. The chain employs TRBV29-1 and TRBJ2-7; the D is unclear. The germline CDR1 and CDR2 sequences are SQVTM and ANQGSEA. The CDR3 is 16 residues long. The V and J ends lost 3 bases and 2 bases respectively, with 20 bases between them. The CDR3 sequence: CSVEQAVQGRAYEQYF. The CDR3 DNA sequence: TGCAGCGTTGAGCAGGCAGTACAAGGAAGGGCCTACGAGCAGTACTTC.

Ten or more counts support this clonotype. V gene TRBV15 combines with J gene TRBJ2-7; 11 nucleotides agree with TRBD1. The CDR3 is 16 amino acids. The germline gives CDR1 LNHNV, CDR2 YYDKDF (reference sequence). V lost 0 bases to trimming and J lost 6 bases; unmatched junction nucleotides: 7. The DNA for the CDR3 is TGTGCCACCAGCAGAGATCCCGGGACAGGGGGTAGCGAGCAGTACTTC. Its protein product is CATSRDPGTGGSEQYF.

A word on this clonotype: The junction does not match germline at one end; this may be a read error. The CDR3 loop is CASSVSSGRAHEQLF. The CDR3 nucleotides are TGTGCCAGTAGTGTCTCTAGCGGGAGAGCACATGAGCAGCTCTTC. The chain joins TRBV19 to TRBJ2-1; TRBD2 matches 10 bases. From germline, CDR1 is LNHDA and CDR2 SQIVND (reference sequence). The CDR3 extends over 15 amino acids.

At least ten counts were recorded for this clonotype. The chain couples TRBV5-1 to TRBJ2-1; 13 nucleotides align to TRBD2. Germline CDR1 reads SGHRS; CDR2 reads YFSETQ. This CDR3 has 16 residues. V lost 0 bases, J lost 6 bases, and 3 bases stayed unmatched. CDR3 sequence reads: CASSLVTSGGANEQFF. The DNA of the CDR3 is TGCGCCAGCAGCTTGGTCACTAGCGGGGGGGCCAATGAGCAGTTCTTC.

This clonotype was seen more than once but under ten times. DNA of the CDR3: TGTGCCGCCGGGGAGGAGACCCAGTACTTC. Translated, it gives CAAGEETQYF. The J gene is TRBJ2-5, the V gene TRBV7-9; TRBD2 is a possible D gene (5 bases). V gave up 11 bases and J gave up 5 bases, with 9 bases separating them. Germline assignment: CDR1 SEHNR and CDR2 FQNEAQ (reference sequence). This CDR3 region has 10 residues. Complete variable domain (other parts from reference TRBV7-9 and TRBJ2-5): DTGVSQNPRHKITKRGQNVTFRCDPISEHNRLYWYRQTLGQGPEFLTYFQNEAQLEKSRLLSDRFSAERPKGSFSTLEIQRTEQGDSAMYLCAAGEETQYFGPGTRLLVL.

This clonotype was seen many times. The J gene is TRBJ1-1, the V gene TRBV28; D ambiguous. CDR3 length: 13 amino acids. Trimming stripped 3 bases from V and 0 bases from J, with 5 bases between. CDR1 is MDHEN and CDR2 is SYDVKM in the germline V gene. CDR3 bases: TGTGCCAGCAGTTTGACAATGAACACTGAAGCTTTCTTT. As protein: CASSLTMNTEAFF.

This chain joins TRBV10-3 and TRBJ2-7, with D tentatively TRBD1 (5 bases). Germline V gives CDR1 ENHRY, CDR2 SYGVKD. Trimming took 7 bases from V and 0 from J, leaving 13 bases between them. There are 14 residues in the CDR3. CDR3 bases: TGTGCCATCAAGGGCCTAGGGGACTCCTACGAGCAGTACTTC. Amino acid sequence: CAIKGLGDSYEQYF.

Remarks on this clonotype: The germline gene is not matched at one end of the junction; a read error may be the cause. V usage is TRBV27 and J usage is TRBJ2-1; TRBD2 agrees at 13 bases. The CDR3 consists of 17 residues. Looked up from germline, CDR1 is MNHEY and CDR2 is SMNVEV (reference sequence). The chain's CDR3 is CTSSSGTSGTGTHEQFF. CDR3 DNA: TGTACCAGCAGTTCCGGGACTAGCGGGACAGGGACCCATGAGCAGTTCTTC.